The TCR beta chain under discussion was sequenced for a study of T cell clones after liver transplantation. Background on the study: A pre-transplant mixed lymphocyte reaction with TCRbeta sequencing defined graft-donor-reactive clones followed in post-transplant blood. Pre-transplant mixed lymphocyte reactions yielded third-party-reactive TCRbeta sequences as comparators for graft-donor-reactive sequences. Draws occurred before transplant, before withdrawal, and after complete or failed withdrawal.

The J segment lost 14 bases and the V segment lost 5 bases, leaving 13 bases of the junction unmatched. This CDR3 region has 13 residues. The germline V gene has CDR1 SGHNT and CDR2 YYREEE (reference sequence). Study-level findings and limits: Post-transplant time points were not standardized, so conclusions are preliminary.

Sequencing was performed with immunoSEQ multiplex PCR; in TCRdb, only in-frame clones are kept and a portion is missing. The sample lists around 110,000 clones; 90% were seen once. With respect to this clone: Its target is unknown.

The material was CD4+ T cells from blood, obtained 12 months after liver transplant. The receptor was isolated from a human patient who received a liver transplant. T cells may partly derive from the graft donor. The chain links TRBV5-4 to TRBJ2-1, with TRBD2 identical over 7 bases. The CDR3 region is CASRQKGGLDEFF. In nucleotides, the CDR3 is TGTGCCAGCAGACAAAAGGGAGGACTAGACGAGTTCTTC.